Here is one T cell receptor beta chain with its context. Its specific antigen is unknown. Per-base qualities were not stored, and no clone one base away is much larger. The data were taken from a study (dated by TCRdb to 2016 to 2017). Preparation of the library involved RT-PCR. The sequencer was an Illumina MiSeq. The public reads were quality trimmed at Q25 with fastp and then assembled into clones with MiXCR by TCRdb, keeping productive beta chains. Entries that share a CDR3 protein sequence are merged under the most common genes and DNA. Counted in this sample were about 700,000 distinct CDR3 sequences; approximately 14% of them appeared once. The ten largest clonotypes hold 3.6% of the sample. As encoded in the germline V gene, CDR1 is LGHNA while CDR2 is YNFKEQ. The junction carries 15 bases between V and J, which are trimmed by 0 bases and 9 bases respectively. Inclusive of the bounding cysteine and phenylalanine, the CDR3 is 16 residues long. Only the CDR3 DNA stays, 48 bases, in frame from base 1.

The clonotype comes from a female donor in good health, serving as a healthy control. The sample was memory CD4+ T cells from blood. The chain is assembled from TRBV4-2 and TRBJ1-6; no D gene is confidently identified. Read as DNA, the sequence is TGTGCCAGCAGCCAAGAAAGGGAGGGCCTCCTTTCACCCCTCCACTTT. Its coded protein is CASSQEREGLLSPLHF.